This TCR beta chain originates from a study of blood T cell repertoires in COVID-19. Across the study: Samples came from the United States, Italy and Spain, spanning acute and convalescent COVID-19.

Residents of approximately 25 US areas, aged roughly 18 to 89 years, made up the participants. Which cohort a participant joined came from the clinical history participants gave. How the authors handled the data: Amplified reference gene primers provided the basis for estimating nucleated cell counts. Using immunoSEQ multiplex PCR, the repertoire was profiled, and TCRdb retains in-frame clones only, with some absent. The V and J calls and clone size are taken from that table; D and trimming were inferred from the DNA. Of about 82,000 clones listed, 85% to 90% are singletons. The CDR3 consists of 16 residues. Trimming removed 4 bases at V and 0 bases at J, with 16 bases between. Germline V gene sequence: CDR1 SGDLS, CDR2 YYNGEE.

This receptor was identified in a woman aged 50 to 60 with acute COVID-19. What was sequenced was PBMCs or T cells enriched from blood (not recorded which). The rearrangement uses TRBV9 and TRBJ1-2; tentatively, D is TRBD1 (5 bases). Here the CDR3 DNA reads TGTGCCAGCAGCCATAGCCCGGGGGTAGCTAACTATGGCTACACCTTC. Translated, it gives CASSHSPGVANYGYTF.